This is a list of T cell receptor beta chains from one sample in a study of blood T cell repertoires in COVID-19. Clones were read by immunoSEQ multiplex PCR, and TCRdb kept only the in-frame ones, dropping some. The sample contains about 430,000 clones, roughly 84% of which appear only once. The sample consisted of PBMCs or T cells enriched from blood (not recorded which). These receptors all come from a woman aged 18-30 years who had been exposed to COVID-19. The CDR3 runs from the conserved cysteine through the conserved F or W. The order of the fields is J gene, clone size, D gene, V gene, CDR3 protein, CDR3 DNA. The D gene is left open where the match is weak. A row's size may be missing; if present it is once, few, many or a size class.

J gene: TRBJ2-7
clone size: once
D gene: TRBD1
V gene: TRBV4-1
CDR3 protein: CASSQVGQYSYEQYF
CDR3 DNA: TGCGCCAGCAGCCAAGTGGGACAGTACTCCTACGAGCAGTACTTC

J gene: TRBJ1-6
clone size: .
D gene: .
V gene: TRBV21-1
CDR3 protein: CARRRARVYNSPLHF
CDR3 DNA: TGTGCGCGCAGGAGGGCCAGGGTCTATAATTCACCCCTCCACTTT

J gene: TRBJ1-5
clone size: .
D gene: .
V gene: TRBV30
CDR3 protein: CAWSGERNQPQHF
CDR3 DNA: TGTGCCTGGAGTGGGGAGCGCAATCAGCCCCAGCATTTT

J gene: TRBJ2-1
clone size: .
D gene: TRBD1
V gene: TRBV5-4
CDR3 protein: CASSLGQGLSYNEQFF
CDR3 DNA: TGTGCCAGCAGCTTGGGACAGGGGTTGTCCTACAATGAGCAGTTCTTC

J gene: TRBJ1-6
clone size: .
D gene: TRBD1
V gene: TRBV7-2
CDR3 protein: CASSFLLPGQGTNSPLHF
CDR3 DNA: TGTGCCAGCAGCTTCCTTCTTCCGGGACAGGGCACTAATTCACCCCTCCACTTT

J gene: TRBJ2-6
clone size: .
D gene: .
V gene: TRBV13
CDR3 protein: CASRVSGANVLTF
CDR3 DNA: TGTGCCAGCCGCGTCTCTGGGGCCAACGTCCTGACTTTC

J gene: TRBJ1-1
clone size: few
D gene: .
V gene: TRBV20-1
CDR3 protein: CSASEIPGAFF
CDR3 DNA: TGCAGTGCTAGTGAAATCCCGGGAGCTTTCTTT

J gene: TRBJ1-1
clone size: once
D gene: TRBD1
V gene: TRBV4-3
CDR3 protein: CASSEGQRNTEAFF
CDR3 DNA: TGCGCCAGCAGCGAGGGACAGAGGAACACTGAAGCTTTCTTT

J gene: TRBJ2-7
clone size: .
D gene: TRBD2
V gene: TRBV28
CDR3 protein: CASRFSGGAIVQYF
CDR3 DNA: TGTGCCAGCAGATTTAGCGGGGGGGCGATTGTGCAGTACTTC

J gene: TRBJ2-4
clone size: .
D gene: TRBD1
V gene: TRBV7-2
CDR3 protein: CASSPGQGNIQYF
CDR3 DNA: TGTGCCAGCAGCCCAGGACAGGGCAACATTCAGTACTTC

J gene: TRBJ2-3
clone size: .
D gene: .
V gene: TRBV6-5
CDR3 protein: CASRTDSTDTQYF
CDR3 DNA: TGTGCCAGCAGGACCGACAGTACAGATACGCAGTATTTT